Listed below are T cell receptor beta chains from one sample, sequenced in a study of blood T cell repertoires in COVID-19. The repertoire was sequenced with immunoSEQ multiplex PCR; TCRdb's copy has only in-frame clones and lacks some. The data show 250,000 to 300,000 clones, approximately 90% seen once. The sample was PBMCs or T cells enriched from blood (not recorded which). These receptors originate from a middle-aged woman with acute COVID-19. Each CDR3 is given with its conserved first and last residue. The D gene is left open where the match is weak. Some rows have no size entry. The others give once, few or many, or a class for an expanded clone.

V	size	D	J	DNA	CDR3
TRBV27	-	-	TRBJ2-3	TGTGCCAGCAGCAGTGGACTCACAGATACGCAGTATTTT	CASSSGLTDTQYF
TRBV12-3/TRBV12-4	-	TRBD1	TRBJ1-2	TGTGCCAGCAGTCGGACAGGGCAGGCTGGCTACACCTTC	CASSRTGQAGYTF
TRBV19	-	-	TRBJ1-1	TGTGCCAGTAGTTCCAGGGACTGGAACACTGAAGCTTTCTTT	CASSSRDWNTEAFF
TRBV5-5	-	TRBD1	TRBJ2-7	TGTGCCAGCAGCTCCGGGACAGGGGCCCTCAGGGGCTCCTACGAGCAGTACTTC	CASSSGTGALRGSYEQYF
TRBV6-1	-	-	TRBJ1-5	TGTGCCAGCAGTTTGGACATACAGAGGAATCAGCCCCAGCATTTT	CASSLDIQRNQPQHF
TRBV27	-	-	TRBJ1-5	TGTGCCAGCAGCCCTGGGAGGGGCTCTTCGCAGCCCCAGCATTTT	CASSPGRGSSQPQHF
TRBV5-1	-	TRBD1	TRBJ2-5	TGCGCCAGCAGCGGGACAGGGGGCCTCGGGGAGACCCAGTACTTC	CASSGTGGLGETQYF
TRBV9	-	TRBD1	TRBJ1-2	TGTGCCAGCGGTGTCCACGTGGACAGGGGGGGCTACACCTTC	CASGVHVDRGGYTF
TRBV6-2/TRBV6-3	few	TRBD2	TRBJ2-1	TGTGCCAGCAGCGACCCTAGCGGTCACAATGAGCAGTTCTTC	CASSDPSGHNEQFF
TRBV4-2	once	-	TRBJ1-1	TGTGCCAGCAGCCCCCTGTCGGGGGGTCTGGACACTGAAGCTTTCTTT	CASSPLSGGLDTEAFF
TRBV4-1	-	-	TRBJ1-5	TGCGCCAGCAGCCAAGTTCAGGATAGCAATCAGCCCCAGCATTTT	CASSQVQDSNQPQHF
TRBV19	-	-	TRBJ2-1	TGTGCCAGTAGTATAGCGGCGGGGCGAAACAATGAGCAGTTCTTC	CASSIAAGRNNEQFF
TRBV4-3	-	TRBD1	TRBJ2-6	TGCGCCAGCAGCCAAGCAAGGGACAGTATCTCAAGCTCTGGGGCCAACGTCCTGACTTTC	CASSQARDSISSSGANVLTF
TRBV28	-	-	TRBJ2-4	TGTGCCAGCAGTTTAGGTGGAGTAGCCAAAAACATTCAGTACTTC	CASSLGGVAKNIQYF
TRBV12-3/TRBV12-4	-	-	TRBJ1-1	TGTGCCAGCACCGACACGGCGAAGCCTGAAGCTTTCTTT	CASTDTAKPEAFF
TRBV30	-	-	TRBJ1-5	TGTGCCTGGAGTGTGGGTCGGGGCAATCAGCCCCAGCATTTT	CAWSVGRGNQPQHF
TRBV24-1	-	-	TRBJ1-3	TGTGCCACCAGTGATTTGGACTCCTGCTGCTCTGGAAACACCATATATTTT	CATSDLDSCCSGNTIYF
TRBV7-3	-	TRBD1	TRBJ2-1	TGTGCCAGCAGGCAGAACAGGGGCCCCTACAATGAGCAGTTCTTC	CASRQNRGPYNEQFF
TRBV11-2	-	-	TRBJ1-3	TGTGCCAGCAGCTTAGGCCCCGGGTACTCTGGAAACACCATATATTTT	CASSLGPGYSGNTIYF
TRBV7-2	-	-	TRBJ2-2	TGTGCCAGCCTAGCAGCCGCGAACACCGGGGAGCTGTTTTTT	CASLAAANTGELFF
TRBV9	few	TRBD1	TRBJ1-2	TGTGCCAGCAGCTACCGGGACAGGGACTATGGCTACACCTTC	CASSYRDRDYGYTF
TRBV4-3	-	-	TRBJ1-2	TGCGCCAGCAGCCAAGTCCAGGGGAATGGCTACACCTTC	CASSQVQGNGYTF
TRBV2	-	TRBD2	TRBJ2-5	TGTGCCAGCAGTGGTACTAGCGGCCTTTTCCAAGAGACCCAGTACTTC	CASSGTSGLFQETQYF
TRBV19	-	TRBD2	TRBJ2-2	TGTGCCGCAGCGGGATTCACCGGGGAGCTGTTTTTT	CAAAGFTGELFF
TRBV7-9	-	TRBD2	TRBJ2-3	TGTGCCAGCAGCATCAGACTAGCGGGTAGCACAGATACGCAGTATTTT	CASSIRLAGSTDTQYF
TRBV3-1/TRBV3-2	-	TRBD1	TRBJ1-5	TGTGCCAGCAGCCAAGGGACAGGACGCAATCAGCCCCAGCATTTT	CASSQGTGRNQPQHF
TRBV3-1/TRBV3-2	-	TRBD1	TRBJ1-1	TGTGCCAGCAGCCTCCTTGGACAGGGTCATGCCACTGAAGCTTTCTTT	CASSLLGQGHATEAFF
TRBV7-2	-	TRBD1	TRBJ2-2	TGTGCCAGAGGTACAGGGGTGAACACCGGGGAGCTGTTTTTT	CARGTGVNTGELFF
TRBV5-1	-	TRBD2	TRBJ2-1	TGCGCCAGCAGCACTAGCGGGAATGAGCAGTTCTTC	CASSTSGNEQFF
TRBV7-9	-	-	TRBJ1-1	TGTGCCAGCAGTCGGGGACTGGCGGAGGGAGCTTTCTTT	CASSRGLAEGAFF
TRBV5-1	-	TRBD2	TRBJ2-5	TGCGCCAGCGGCCCCGCTAGCGGAAACCCGCAAGAGACCCAGTACTTC	CASGPASGNPQETQYF
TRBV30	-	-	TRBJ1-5	TGTGCCTGGAGTGTATCAGAATATAGCAATCAGCCCCAGCATTTT	CAWSVSEYSNQPQHF
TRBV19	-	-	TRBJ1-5	TGTGCCAGTAATGTCGGCCTGGGGGGAGGCAATCAGCCCCAGCATTTT	CASNVGLGGGNQPQHF
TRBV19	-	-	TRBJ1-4	TGTGCCAGTAGTATGGATTCCGCCCGGGAGGAAAAACTGTTTTTT	CASSMDSAREEKLFF
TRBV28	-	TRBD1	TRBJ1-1	TGTGCCAGCAGTTTATTCGGAGGACAGGGCGGTTACACTGAAGCTTTCTTT	CASSLFGGQGGYTEAFF
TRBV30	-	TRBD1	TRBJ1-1	TGTGCCTGGAGTGTACCCCACAGGGGGCGGACTGAAGCTTTCTTT	CAWSVPHRGRTEAFF
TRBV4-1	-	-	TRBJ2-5	TGCGCCAGCAGCGGGGGGACGGGAGAGACCCAGTACTTC	CASSGGTGETQYF
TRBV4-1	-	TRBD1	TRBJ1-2	TGCGCCAGCAGCCAAGGAGGGGGACAGGGAAACTATGGCTACACCTTC	CASSQGGGQGNYGYTF
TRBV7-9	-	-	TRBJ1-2	TGTGCCAGCAGCAGGTCCCGGGACACAGACTATGGCTACACCTTC	CASSRSRDTDYGYTF
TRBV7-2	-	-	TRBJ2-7	TGTGCCAGCAGCCCTTCCTACGAGCAGTACTTC	CASSPSYEQYF
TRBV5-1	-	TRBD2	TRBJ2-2	TGCGCCAGCAGCTTGGAGCCACCTCCTACTAGCGGGGGGAACACCGGGGAGCTGTTTTTT	CASSLEPPPTSGGNTGELFF
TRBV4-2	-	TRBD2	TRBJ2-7	TGTGCCAGCAGCCAACCGGGGACTAGCGGGAGACACGAGCAGTACTTC	CASSQPGTSGRHEQYF
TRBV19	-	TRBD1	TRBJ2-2	TGTGCCAGTAGTAAGATAACAGGGGTCGGCACCGGGGAGCTGTTTTTT	CASSKITGVGTGELFF